This is a list of T cell receptor beta chains from one sample in a study of blood T cells in healthy people across ages. TCRdb passed the 5' RACE reads through MiXCR, listing each CDR3 protein once. The data contain approximately 2,000,000 distinct CDR3 sequences, about 39% of them singletons. The sample was blood. The source of these receptors is a human donor in good health. Both conserved end residues are part of each CDR3. The D gene is left open where the match is weak. Expanded clones are given a class, and other clones once, few, many or no size at all.

v_call	d_call	j_call	clone_size	cdr3_nt	cdr3_aa
TRBV6-6	.	TRBJ2-1	few	TGTGCCAGCAGTTCCACTGTGGCCCCTAGCTCCTACAATGAGCAGTTCTTC	CASSSTVAPSSYNEQFF
TRBV14	.	TRBJ2-7	few	TGTGCCAGCAGCCAAGGTCCAGGTATCGACGAGCAGTACTTC	CASSQGPGIDEQYF
TRBV11-2	.	TRBJ2-1	.	TGTGCCAGCATCAAAATGAGCTCCTACAATGAGCAGTTCTTC	CASIKMSSYNEQFF
TRBV7-2	.	TRBJ1-5	.	TGTGCCAGCAGCCCTTTTGGAGGGTCTACATATCAGCCCCAGCATTTT	CASSPFGGSTYQPQHF
TRBV25-1	.	TRBJ2-1	.	TGTGCCAGCAGTGAATCCCAGTTGGGCGGTGAGCAGTTCTTC	CASSESQLGGEQFF
TRBV3-1	TRBD2	TRBJ2-7	many	TGTGCCAGCAGCCCCCTAGCGGGGGGGCTCTACGAGCAGTACTTC	CASSPLAGGLYEQYF
TRBV3-1	TRBD2	TRBJ2-1	few	TGTGCCGACAGCCATTCTAGCGGGGGTTGGAATGAGCAGTTCTTC	CADSHSSGGWNEQFF
TRBV28	.	TRBJ2-1	.	TGTGCCAGCAGTTTTATTTCCTACAATGAGCAGTTCTTC	CASSFISYNEQFF
TRBV11-3	TRBD2	TRBJ2-1	.	TGTGCCGGCAGCCGGGGGGGAGGGACCTACAATGAGCAGTTCTTC	CAGSRGGGTYNEQFF
TRBV28	.	TRBJ2-7	.	TGTGCCAGCAGTTTCGTGGGGGCTTCCTACGAGCAGTACTTC	CASSFVGASYEQYF
TRBV27	TRBD1	TRBJ1-2	.	TGTGCCAGCTGGGGACAGGGCTATGGCTACACCTTC	CASWGQGYGYTF
TRBV29-1	TRBD2	TRBJ2-3	.	TGCAGCGTTGAAGTTGGTCCTAGCGGGGTCACAGATACGCAGTATTTT	CSVEVGPSGVTDTQYF
TRBV20-1	TRBD1	TRBJ2-1	.	TGCAGTGCTTATCTGACAGGGTCGGTTTCGGATGAGCAGTTCTTC	CSAYLTGSVSDEQFF
TRBV28	.	TRBJ2-5	.	TGTGCCAGCAGTTCCTTCGCGGGTGGGGGGGAGACCCAGTACTTC	CASSSFAGGGETQYF
TRBV9	.	TRBJ2-5	few	TGTGCCAGCAGCGTAGAATCTACTTTGGGCGAGACCCAGTACTTC	CASSVESTLGETQYF
TRBV10-3	.	TRBJ2-3	.	TGTGCCATCAGTGAGACTAGCACAGATACGCAGTATTTT	CAISETSTDTQYF
TRBV27	.	TRBJ2-3	.	TGTGCCAGCAGCTTCGGACGGCCCGACACAGATACGCAGTATTTT	CASSFGRPDTDTQYF
TRBV4-2	.	TRBJ1-1	few	TGTGCCAGCAGCCCGGATCCGGGACCTTACACTGAAGCTTTCTTT	CASSPDPGPYTEAFF
TRBV6-5	.	TRBJ2-1	.	TGTGCCAGCAGTTACGGTGCAGTCCCCCGTCTCCGCAATGAGCAGTTCTTC	CASSYGAVPRLRNEQFF
TRBV6-2/TRBV6-3	TRBD1	TRBJ2-7	few	TGTGCCAGCTCCGATTGGACAGGGGGCTACGAGCAGTACTTC	CASSDWTGGYEQYF
TRBV20-1	.	TRBJ2-7	.	TGCAGTGCTTTACCTCACCGGGACTTCTCCTACGAGCAGTACTTC	CSALPHRDFSYEQYF
TRBV29-1	.	TRBJ2-2	once	TGCAGCGTTGACAATACGAACACCGGGGAGCTGTTTTTT	CSVDNTNTGELFF
TRBV7-7	.	TRBJ2-1	.	TGTGCCAGCAGCCCATTTAAAAGGGACTTTGCCAATGAGCAGTTCTTC	CASSPFKRDFANEQFF
TRBV18	.	TRBJ2-7	.	TGTGCCAGCTCACGTGCCTCAGGGTTAGGGCGAGCCTACGAGCAGTACTTC	CASSRASGLGRAYEQYF
TRBV7-2	TRBD2	TRBJ2-7	.	TGTGCCAGCAGCTTCGTGGCTAGCGGGGGAGTCGACCCCTACGAGCAGTACTTC	CASSFVASGGVDPYEQYF
TRBV12-3/TRBV12-4	TRBD1	TRBJ2-2	.	TGTGCCAGCAGTCCTACAGGGGTAAACACCGGGGAGCTGTTTTTT	CASSPTGVNTGELFF
TRBV18	.	TRBJ1-2	once	TGTGCCAGCTCTCCTCCTTCTGGAGGTGGCTACACCTTC	CASSPPSGGGYTF
TRBV7-3	.	TRBJ2-1	few	TGTGCCAGCTCCGAGCGCCGGTACAATGAGCAGTTCTTC	CASSERRYNEQFF
TRBV7-6	.	TRBJ2-1	few	TGTGCCAGCAGCCAGAGGGCGAGCTCCTACAATGAGCAGTTCTTC	CASSQRASSYNEQFF
TRBV3-1	TRBD2	TRBJ2-1	few	TGTGCCAGCAGCCAAGTAGGGGCGGGGGGGATTAATGAGCAGTTCTTC	CASSQVGAGGINEQFF
TRBV28	TRBD1	TRBJ2-1	.	TGTGCCAGCAGTCAGACAGGGCCCCCCTCCTACAATGAGCAGTTCTTC	CASSQTGPPSYNEQFF
TRBV28	TRBD2	TRBJ2-2	.	TGTGCCAGCAGTTTCAGCGGGGGGCCGCGGACCGGGGAGCTGTTTTTT	CASSFSGGPRTGELFF
TRBV7-2	.	TRBJ1-2	.	TGTGCCAGCAGCTTAGAGCGGAGTTCCTATGGCTACACCTTC	CASSLERSSYGYTF
TRBV28	.	TRBJ2-7	.	TGTGCCAGCAGTTTACACCCGGGGGCGGGCGAGCAGTACTTC	CASSLHPGAGEQYF
TRBV4-3	.	TRBJ1-2	few	TGCGCCAGCAGCCAAGCTGGATACTGGGACTCTCCAGAGGACTCAAAGGGGGGCTACACCTTC	CASSQAGYWDSPEDSKGGYTF
TRBV27	.	TRBJ2-5	few	TGTGCCAGCTCGTCGAGGCGCTTGGGGCAGTACTTC	CASSSRRLGQYF
TRBV5-1	.	TRBJ2-6	.	TGCGCCAGCAGCTTTCGGGCAGGGGCAAGTTCTGGGGCCAACGTCCTGACTTTC	CASSFRAGASSGANVLTF
TRBV15	TRBD1	TRBJ2-7	.	TGTGCCACCGAAGGACAGGGAAGCGAGCAGTACTTC	CATEGQGSEQYF